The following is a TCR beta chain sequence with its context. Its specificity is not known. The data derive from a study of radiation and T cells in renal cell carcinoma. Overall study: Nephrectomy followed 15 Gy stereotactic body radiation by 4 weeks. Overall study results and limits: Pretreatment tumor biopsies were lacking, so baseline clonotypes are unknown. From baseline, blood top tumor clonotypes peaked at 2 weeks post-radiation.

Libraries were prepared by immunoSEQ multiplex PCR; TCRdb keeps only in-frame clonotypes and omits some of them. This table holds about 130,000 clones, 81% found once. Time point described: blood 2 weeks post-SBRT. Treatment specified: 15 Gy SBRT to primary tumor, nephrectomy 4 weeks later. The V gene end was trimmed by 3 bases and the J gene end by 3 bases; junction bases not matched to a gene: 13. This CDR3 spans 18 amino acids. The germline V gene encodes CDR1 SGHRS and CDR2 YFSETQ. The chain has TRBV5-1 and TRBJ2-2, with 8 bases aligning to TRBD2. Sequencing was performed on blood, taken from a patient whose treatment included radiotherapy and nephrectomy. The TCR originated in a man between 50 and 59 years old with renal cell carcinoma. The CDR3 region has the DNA TGCGCCAGCAGCTCATCTCAAGCGGGGGATCTTTACACCGGGGAGCTGTTTTTT. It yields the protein CASSSSQAGDLYTGELFF.